The entry below gives a single TCR beta chain sequence along with its context. Its cognate antigen is unknown. The sample belongs to a study of OX40 agonist ivuxolimab in advanced cancers. Method: immunoSEQ multiplex PCR; TCRdb's copy keeps in-frame clones and lacks some. The sample holds 75,000 to 100,000 clones, about 93% seen once. General study points: On average, CD8+ T cells had more expanded clones than CD4+.

V was shortened by 0 bases and J by 2 bases, with 5 bases between the two germline ends. The germline CDR1 and CDR2 sequences are SGDLS and YYNGEE. This CDR3 spans 14 amino acids. Sample: CD4+ or CD8+ T cells sorted from blood, taken in a trial of the OX40 agonist ivuxolimab. This rearrangement joins TRBV9 to TRBJ2-2; D not certain. The sequence came from an adult with an advanced solid tumor such as melanoma, head and neck, liver or kidney cancer. The CDR3 DNA is TGTGCCAGCAGCGTAGACCCAAACACCGGGGAGCTGTTTTTT. It yields the protein CASSVDPNTGELFF.